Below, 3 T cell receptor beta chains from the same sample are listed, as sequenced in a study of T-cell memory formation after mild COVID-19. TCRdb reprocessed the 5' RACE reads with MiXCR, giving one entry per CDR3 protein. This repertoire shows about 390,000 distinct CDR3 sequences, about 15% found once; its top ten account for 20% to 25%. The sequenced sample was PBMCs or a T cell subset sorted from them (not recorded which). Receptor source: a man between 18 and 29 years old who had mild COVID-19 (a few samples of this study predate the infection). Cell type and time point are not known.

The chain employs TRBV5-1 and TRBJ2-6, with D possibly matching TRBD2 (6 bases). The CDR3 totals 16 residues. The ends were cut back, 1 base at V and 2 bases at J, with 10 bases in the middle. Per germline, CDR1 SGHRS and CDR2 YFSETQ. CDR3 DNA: TGCGCCAGCAGCTTGCCGGGGGTTGCTGGGGCCAACGTCCTGACTTTC. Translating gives CASSLPGVAGANVLTF.

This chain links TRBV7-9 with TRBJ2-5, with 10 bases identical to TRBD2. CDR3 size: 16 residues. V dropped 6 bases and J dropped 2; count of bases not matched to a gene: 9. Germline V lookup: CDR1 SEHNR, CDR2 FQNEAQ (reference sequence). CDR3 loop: CASSRAKRGGQETQYF. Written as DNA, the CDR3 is TGTGCCAGCAGTAGAGCAAAGCGGGGGGGACAAGAGACCCAGTACTTC.

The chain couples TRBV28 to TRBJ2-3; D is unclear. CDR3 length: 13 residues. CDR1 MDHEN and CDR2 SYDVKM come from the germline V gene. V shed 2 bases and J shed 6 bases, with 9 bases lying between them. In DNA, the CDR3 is TGTGCCAGCAGTTTACTAGAGTATGATACGCAGTATTTT. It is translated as CASSLLEYDTQYF.